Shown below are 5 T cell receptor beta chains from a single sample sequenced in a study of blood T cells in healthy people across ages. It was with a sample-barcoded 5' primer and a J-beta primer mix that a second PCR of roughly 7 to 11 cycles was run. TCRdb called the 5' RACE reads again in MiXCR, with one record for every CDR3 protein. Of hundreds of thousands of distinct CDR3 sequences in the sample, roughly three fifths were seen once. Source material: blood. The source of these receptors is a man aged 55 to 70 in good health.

As DNA, the CDR3 is TGTGCCAGCAGCTTGCGGGGACCCTACGAGCAGTACTTC. Amino acid sequence: CASSLRGPYEQYF. The chain combines TRBV11-2 with TRBJ2-7, with D perhaps matching TRBD2 (6 bases). V lost 3 bases and J lost 2, with 8 bases in between. Germline V CDR1 and CDR2: SGHAT, FQNNGV. The CDR3 covers 13 residues.

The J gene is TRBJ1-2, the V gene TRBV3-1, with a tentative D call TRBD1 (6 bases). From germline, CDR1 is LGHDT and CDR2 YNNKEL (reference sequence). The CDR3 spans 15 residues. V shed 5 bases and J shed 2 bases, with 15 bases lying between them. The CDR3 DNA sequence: TGTGCCAGCAGCGATGGCGGCAGGGGAAACTATGGCTACACCTTC. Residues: CASSDGGRGNYGYTF. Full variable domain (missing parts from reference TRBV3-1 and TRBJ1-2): DTAVSQTPKYLVTQMGNDKSIKCEQNLGHDTMYWYKQDSKKFLKIMFSYNNKELIINETVPNRFSPKSPDKAHLNLHINSLELGDSAVYFCASSDGGRGNYGYTFGSGTRLTVV.

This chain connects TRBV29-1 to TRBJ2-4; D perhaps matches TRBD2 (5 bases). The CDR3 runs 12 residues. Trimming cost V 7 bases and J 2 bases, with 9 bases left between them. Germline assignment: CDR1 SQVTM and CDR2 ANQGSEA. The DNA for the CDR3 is TGCAGCGCAGAGGGCTCCAAAAACATTCAGTACTTC. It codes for CSAEGSKNIQYF.

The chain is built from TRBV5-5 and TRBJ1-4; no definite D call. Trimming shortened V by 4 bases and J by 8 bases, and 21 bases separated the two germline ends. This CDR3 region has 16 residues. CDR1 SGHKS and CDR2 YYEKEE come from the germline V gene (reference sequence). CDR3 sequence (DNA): TGTGCCAGCAGCCCCGACGAGGCCGGCTCTAGAGAAAAACTGTTTTTT. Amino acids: CASSPDEAGSREKLFF.

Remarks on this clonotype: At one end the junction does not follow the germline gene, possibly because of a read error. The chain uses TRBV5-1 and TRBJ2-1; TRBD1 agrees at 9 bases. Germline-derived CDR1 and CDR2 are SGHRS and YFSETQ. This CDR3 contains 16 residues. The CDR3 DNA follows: TGCGTCAGCAGCCCTTCCCGGGACAGGGTATACAATGAGCAGTTCTTC. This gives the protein CVSSPSRDRVYNEQFF. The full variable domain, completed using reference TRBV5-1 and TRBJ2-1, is KAGVTQTPRYLIKTRGQQVTLSCSPISGHRSVSWYQQTPGQGLQFLFEYFSETQRNKGNFPGRFSGRQFSNSRSEMNVSTLELGDSALYLCVSSPSRDRVYNEQFFGPGTRLTVL.